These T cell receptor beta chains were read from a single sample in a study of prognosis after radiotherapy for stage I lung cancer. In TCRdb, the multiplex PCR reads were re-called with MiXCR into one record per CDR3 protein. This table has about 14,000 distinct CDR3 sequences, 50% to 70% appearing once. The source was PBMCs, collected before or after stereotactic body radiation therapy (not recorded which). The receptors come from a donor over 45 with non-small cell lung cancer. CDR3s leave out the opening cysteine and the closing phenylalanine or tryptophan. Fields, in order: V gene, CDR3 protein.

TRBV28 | ASSFPPSTGGQETQY
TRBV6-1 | ASSSNYGEVNEQY
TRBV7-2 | ASTPGLFTGELF
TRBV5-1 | ASSLDRGDSGNTIY
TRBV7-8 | ASSLAVAGSYNEQF
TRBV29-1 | SVEVGSWGPNTGEPF
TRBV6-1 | ASSYQGCNEQY
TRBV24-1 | ATSDPGTNYGYT
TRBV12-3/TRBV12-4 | ASIPYSGGNTVY
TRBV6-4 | ASSRAGSNTGELF
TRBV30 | AWGGTSGIGEQF
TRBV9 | ASSVVDSQETQY
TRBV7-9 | ASSDLAVPYNDQF
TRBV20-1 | SARDSSGNTIY
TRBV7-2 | AMALAGNTGELF
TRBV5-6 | ASSPGQGGGEQY
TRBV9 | ASSVGRGDGNQPQH
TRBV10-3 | AISQDPDTQY
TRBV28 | ASTRSGTVNYGYT
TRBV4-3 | ASSQEGARGADTQY
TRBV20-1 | SASRGQTGNYEQY
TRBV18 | ASSLGTGGEQY